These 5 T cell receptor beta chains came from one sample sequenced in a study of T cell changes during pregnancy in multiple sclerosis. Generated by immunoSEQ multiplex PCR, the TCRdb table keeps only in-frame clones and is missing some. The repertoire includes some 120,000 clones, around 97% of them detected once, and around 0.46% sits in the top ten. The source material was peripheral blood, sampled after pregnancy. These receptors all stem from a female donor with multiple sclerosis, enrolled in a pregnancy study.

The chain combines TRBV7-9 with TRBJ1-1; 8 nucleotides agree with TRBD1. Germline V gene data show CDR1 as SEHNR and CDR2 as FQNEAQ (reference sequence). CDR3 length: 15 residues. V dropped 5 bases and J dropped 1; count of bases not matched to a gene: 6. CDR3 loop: CASSPGQDSNTEAFF. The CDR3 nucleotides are TGTGCCAGCAGCCCGGGACAGGACTCGAACACTGAAGCTTTCTTT.

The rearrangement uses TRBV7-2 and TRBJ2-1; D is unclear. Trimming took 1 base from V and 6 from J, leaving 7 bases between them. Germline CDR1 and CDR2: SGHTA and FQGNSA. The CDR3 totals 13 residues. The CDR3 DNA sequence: TGTGCCAGCAGCTTAGGATTCGGCAATGAGCAGTTCTTC. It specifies CASSLGFGNEQFF.

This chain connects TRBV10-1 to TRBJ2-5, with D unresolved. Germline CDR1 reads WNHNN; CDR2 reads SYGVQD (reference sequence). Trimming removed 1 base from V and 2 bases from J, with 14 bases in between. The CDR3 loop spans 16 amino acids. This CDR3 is CASSEYRRKNQETQYF. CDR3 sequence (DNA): TGCGCCAGCAGTGAGTACCGGCGGAAAAATCAAGAGACCCAGTACTTC.

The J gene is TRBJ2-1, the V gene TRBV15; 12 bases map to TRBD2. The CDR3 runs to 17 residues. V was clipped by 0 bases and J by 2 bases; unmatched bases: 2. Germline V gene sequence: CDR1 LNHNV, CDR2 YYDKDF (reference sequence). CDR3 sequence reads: CATSREASGRAYNEQFF. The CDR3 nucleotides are TGTGCCACCAGCAGAGAAGCTAGCGGGAGGGCCTACAATGAGCAGTTCTTC.

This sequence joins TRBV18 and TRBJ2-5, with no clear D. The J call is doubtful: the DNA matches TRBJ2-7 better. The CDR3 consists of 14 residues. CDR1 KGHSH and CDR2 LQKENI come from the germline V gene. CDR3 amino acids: CASSPKRSSYEQYF. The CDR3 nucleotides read TGTGCCAGCTCACCCAAGCGATCTTCCTACGAGCAGTACTTC.